This T cell receptor (beta chain) was recorded in a study of CD8 T cells in ankylosing spondylitis. Between the trimmed V and J ends, which lost 1 base and 4 bases, there was a span of 14 bases. CDR3 length: 15 residues. From germline, CDR1 is SGHRS and CDR2 YFSETQ. At least ten counts were recorded for this clonotype. Its specificity is unknown. A quantitative 5'-RACE method, one with molecular barcodes, was used to make TCR beta libraries. TCRdb re-called the 5' RACE reads with MiXCR, one entry per CDR3 protein. The table includes under 300,000 distinct CDR3 sequences, approximately 11% detected once. Study-wide findings and caveats: Before this, some motif variants had been reported in reactive arthritis synovial fluid and blood. Reportedly, significant enrichment of disease-linked clones occurred in matched ankylosing spondylitis synovial fluid. Roughly eight highly homologous variants made up a TCR beta motif, and this motif appeared characteristic of ankylosing spondylitis blood.

The sequence was collected from a male donor with ankylosing spondylitis or in good health (not recorded which). This chain connects TRBV5-1 to TRBJ2-5, with a tentative D call TRBD1 (5 bases). The sample taken for sequencing was blood, either unsorted or a sorted T cell fraction (not recorded which). CDR3 in DNA: TGCGCCAGCAGCTTGTCAGGGTTTCGGACAGAGACCCAGTACTTC. Amino acid sequence: CASSLSGFRTETQYF.